This TCR beta chain was captured by sequencing in a study of T cells after yellow fever vaccination. CDR3 length: 14 residues. Germline V gives CDR1 LGHNA, CDR2 YSLEER. V shed 2 bases and J shed 3 bases, with 10 bases lying between them. TCRdb re-analysed the 5' RACE reads in MiXCR, keeping a single row per CDR3 protein. The sample carries approximately 550,000 distinct CDR3 sequences, roughly 13% recorded once. The origin of this receptor is a man under 40 who received the YFV17D yellow fever vaccine. The sample was PBMCs, taken on the day of the yellow fever booster vaccination. The chain employs TRBV4-3 and TRBJ2-5, with D possibly TRBD2 on 5 matching bases. The DNA of the CDR3 is TGCGCCAGCAGCCAATTGGGGAGCGAAGAGACCCAGTACTTC. Encoded protein: CASSQLGSEETQYF.